This entry lists 30 T cell receptor beta chains sequenced from one sample in a study of blood T cell repertoires in COVID-19. TCRdb keeps only in-frame clones here, not all; method: immunoSEQ multiplex PCR. The sample lists approximately 140,000 clones, just over 85% occurring once. The specimen was peripheral blood. These receptor sequences come from a man aged 70-80 years with acute or convalescent COVID-19.

This clone was counted only a few times. The genes are TRBV9 and TRBJ1-3; the match to TRBD1 covers 8 bases. Trimming removed 3 bases from V and 1 base from J; junction bases left unmatched: 6. CDR1 is SGDLS and CDR2 is YYNGEE in the germline V gene. The CDR3 is 16 residues long. CDR3: CASSERTGRSGNTIYF. CDR3 sequence (DNA): TGTGCCAGCAGCGAGAGGACAGGGAGATCTGGAAACACCATATATTTT.

J is TRBJ2-1 and V is TRBV5-1; 9 bases match TRBD2. After removal of 1 base from V and 6 bases from J, the junction contained 2 bases not matched to a gene. CDR3 length equals 14 residues. Germline V gives CDR1 SGHRS, CDR2 YFSETQ. The CDR3 DNA is TGCGCCAGCAGCTTGAAGACTAGCGGCAATGAGCAGTTCTTC. Its translation: CASSLKTSGNEQFF.

The V and J genes are TRBV28 and TRBJ1-6; the match to TRBD1 covers 7 bases. V was pared by 4 bases and J by 8 bases, with 8 bases of the junction left unmatched. The CDR3 consists of 15 residues. Germline V gene sequence: CDR1 MDHEN, CDR2 SYDVKM. Written as DNA, the CDR3 is TGTGCCAGCAGTTCCGGTAACAGGGGTTATTCACCCCTCCACTTT. It specifies CASSSGNRGYSPLHF.

The count of this clone is one. The rearrangement joins TRBV11-2 to TRBJ1-1, with a weak D call TRBD1 (6 bases). Germline loops: CDR1 SGHAT, CDR2 FQNNGV. Trimming left V 5 bases short and J 7 bases short, with 11 bases between. The CDR3 sequence is 12 residues long. DNA for the CDR3: TGTGCCAGCAGCCAGGGGATCGGTGAAGCTTTCTTT. Its protein is CASSQGIGEAFF. The whole variable domain, filled in from reference TRBV11-2 and TRBJ1-1, reads EAGVAQSPRYKIIEKRQSVAFWCNPISGHATLYWYQQILGQGPKLLIQFQNNGVVDDSQLPKDRFSAERLKGVDSTLKIQPAKLEDSAVYLCASSQGIGEAFFGQGTRLTVV.

This chain uses TRBV19 with TRBJ2-6; possibly TRBD2 for D (5 bases). The V and J ends lost 3 bases and 7 bases respectively, with 22 bases between them. The CDR3 is 18 amino acids. CDR1 and CDR2 (germline): LNHDA, SQIVND (reference sequence). CDR3 loop: CASSMVPSSGLGANVLTF. CDR3 in DNA: TGTGCCAGTAGTATGGTACCTAGCAGCGGCCTCGGAGCCAACGTCCTGACTTTC.

This chain connects TRBV5-1 to TRBJ2-1; 11 bases are shared with TRBD2. This CDR3 comprises 17 residues. Trimming cost V 3 bases and J 5 bases; bases outside gene matches: 10. Germline V gene data show CDR1 as SGHRS and CDR2 as YFSETQ. The CDR3, as DNA: TGCGCCAGCAGCTCTATTAATAGCGGGAGGGGGAACAATGAGCAGTTCTTC. Translated: CASSSINSGRGNNEQFF.

The chain couples TRBV24-1 to TRBJ2-5, with TRBD2 identical over 8 bases. The germline gives CDR1 KGHDR, CDR2 SFDVKD. CDR3 length equals 16 residues. Trimming at V came to 4 bases and at J to 2 bases, leaving 8 bases not matched to a gene. The CDR3 nucleotides read TGTGCCACCAGTGACCCTGGGGCGGGGGGTCAAGAGACCCAGTACTTC. It translates to CATSDPGAGGQETQYF.

The V and J genes are TRBV12-3 or TRBV12-4 and TRBJ2-7; D gene unclear. The V end was cut by 6 bases, the J end by 0 bases, with 9 bases between. The CDR3 runs 13 residues. The CDR3 spells CASRRSPSYEQYF. The CDR3 coding sequence is TGTGCCAGCAGGCGGTCCCCCTCCTACGAGCAGTACTTC.

The sample holds a few counts of this clone. V is TRBV6-5 and J is TRBJ2-7, with a weak D call TRBD1 (5 bases). CDR1 and CDR2 (germline): MNHEY, SVGAGI. The CDR3 totals 14 residues. V was trimmed by 5 bases and J by 2 bases, leaving 13 bases between them. Here the CDR3 reads CASSPLETAYEQYF. The CDR3 DNA reads TGTGCCAGCAGTCCTCTAGAGACAGCCTACGAGCAGTACTTC.

As to this clone: The same CDR3 also results from other DNA sequences found in this sample. The chain recombines TRBV9 with TRBJ2-1, with TRBD2 matching over 13 bases. After removal of 4 bases from V and 6 bases from J, the junction contained 4 bases not matched to a gene. The CDR3 spans 15 residues. CDR1 and CDR2 from the germline V gene are SGDLS and YYNGEE. CDR3 bases: TGTGCCAGCAGCCCAAGGACTAGCGGGAGCAATGAGCAGTTCTTC. It translates to CASSPRTSGSNEQFF.

The gene calls are TRBV5-4 and TRBJ2-5; 8 nucleotides agree with TRBD1. The CDR3 runs 15 residues. Germline-derived CDR1 and CDR2 are SGHNT and YYREEE (reference sequence). Unmatched junction bases numbered 6, after V lost 0 bases and J lost 5 bases. The CDR3 region is CASSLGKDRAETQYF. CDR3 nucleotide sequence: TGTGCCAGCAGCTTGGGGAAGGACAGGGCTGAGACCCAGTACTTC.

This chain connects TRBV7-9 to TRBJ1-1, with 7 bases matching TRBD1. CDR3 length: 13 amino acids. CDR1 and CDR2 (germline): SEHNR, FQNEAQ (reference sequence). J gave up 1 base and V 8 bases, and 4 bases lay outside the gene matches. The CDR3 sequence is CASGRTGNTEAFF. The CDR3 nucleotides read TGTGCCAGCGGAAGGACAGGGAACACTGAAGCTTTCTTT.

V gene TRBV3-1 (or the pseudogene TRBV3-2) combines with J gene TRBJ2-6; 7 bases agree with TRBD1. There are 18 residues in the CDR3. J gave up 0 bases and V 3 bases, and 8 bases lay outside the gene matches. From germline, CDR1 is LGHDT and CDR2 YNNKEL (reference sequence). The CDR3 DNA reads TGTGCCAGCAGCCACCACGGGACAGCACTCTCTGGGGCCAACGTCCTGACTTTC. This codes for CASSHHGTALSGANVLTF.

This sequence joins TRBV30 and TRBJ2-1; D perhaps matches TRBD1 (5 bases). Germline CDR1 and CDR2: GTSNPN and SVGIG (reference sequence). The length of the CDR3 is 13 residues. CDR3: CAQGRSSYNEQFF. In DNA form, the CDR3 reads TGTGCGCAGGGCCGGAGCTCCTACAATGAGCAGTTCTTC.

The chain has TRBV30 and TRBJ2-3, with 12 nucleotides matching TRBD2. The CDR3 has 15 amino acids. The J segment lost 3 bases and the V segment lost 3 bases, leaving 4 bases of the junction unmatched. Germline CDR1 reads GTSNPN; CDR2 reads SVGIG (reference sequence). The DNA of the CDR3 is TGTGCCTGGAGGGCCGGGACTAGCGGGACAGATACGCAGTATTTT. Translating it yields CAWRAGTSGTDTQYF.

The J gene is TRBJ2-7, the V gene TRBV25-1; maybe TRBD1 (7 bases). Germline V gene lookup returns CDR1 MGHDK and CDR2 SYGVNS. The V end lost 8 bases, the J end lost 3 bases, and 20 bases lay between the germline ends. The CDR3 contains 15 residues. The CDR3 loop is CASETGTAGSYEQYF. DNA of the CDR3: TGTGCCAGCGAAACCGGGACAGCCGGGAGCTACGAGCAGTACTTC.

The CDR3 bases are TGTGCCAGCAGCCTCGACTATCGCACAGATACGCAGTATTTT. Translated: CASSLDYRTDTQYF. This rearrangement joins TRBV4-2 to TRBJ2-3, with D tentatively TRBD2 (5 bases). Trimming left V 4 bases short and J 1 base short, with 9 bases between. CDR1 and CDR2 (germline): LGHNA, YNFKEQ. This CDR3 spans 14 amino acids.

The CDR3 reads CASSDTSGSRNEQFF. The DNA for the CDR3 is TGTGCCAGCAGTGATACTAGCGGGAGTAGGAATGAGCAGTTCTTC. The chain couples TRBV2 to TRBJ2-1, with TRBD2 matching 11 bases. The CDR3 length is 15 residues. The V segment lost 3 bases and the J segment 7 bases; nucleotides outside the gene matches: 5. CDR1 and CDR2 (germline): SNHLY, FYNNEI.

This rearrangement joins TRBV29-1 to TRBJ2-2; 14 positions agree with TRBD2. The V and J ends lost 5 bases and 6 bases, in that order; junction bases with no gene match: 5. The germline gives CDR1 SQVTM, CDR2 ANQGSEA. CDR3 length: 15 residues. This chain's CDR3 is CSVSGLAGVSGELFF. As DNA, the CDR3 is TGCAGCGTTTCGGGACTAGCGGGAGTGTCCGGGGAGCTGTTTTTT.

The J gene is TRBJ1-5, the V gene TRBV9; no clear D gene. Trimming pared 5 bases from V and 4 bases from J, leaving 13 bases between. CDR3 length: 14 residues. Germline values: CDR1 SGDLS, CDR2 YYNGEE. The chain's CDR3 is CASSAGPRNQPQHF. Here the CDR3 DNA reads TGTGCCAGCAGTGCGGGCCCTAGGAATCAGCCCCAGCATTTT.

The CDR3 is CASSLGDTTNEKLFF. The CDR3 DNA follows: TGTGCCAGCAGCTTAGGGGACACTACTAATGAAAAACTGTTTTTT. This chain links TRBV7-9 with TRBJ1-4; tentatively, D is TRBD1 (6 bases). The germline V gene has CDR1 SEHNR and CDR2 FQNEAQ (reference sequence). Trimming removed 1 base from V and 2 bases from J, with 8 bases in between. CDR3 length: 15 amino acids.

The chain links TRBV7-9 to TRBJ1-2; 7 bases agree with TRBD1. V was pared by 5 bases and J by 2 bases, with 5 bases of the junction left unmatched. The CDR3 totals 14 residues. Germline CDR1 and CDR2: SEHNR and FQNEAQ (reference sequence). CDR3 residues: CASSSDRANYGYTF. CDR3 sequence (DNA): TGTGCCAGCAGCAGCGACAGGGCAAACTATGGCTACACCTTC.

The chain carries TRBV5-6 and TRBJ1-1, with D perhaps matching TRBD1 (5 bases). In germline, CDR1 is SGHDT, CDR2 YYEEEE. The CDR3 sequence is 12 residues long. The V gene lost 1 base and the J gene lost 12 bases, with 13 bases spanning the gap. CDR3 amino acids: CASSLQWAGTFF. The CDR3 DNA reads as TGTGCCAGCAGCTTGCAATGGGCAGGGACTTTCTTT.

This sequence joins TRBV6-5 and TRBJ2-2; a possible D gene is TRBD2 (6 bases). With 2 bases removed from V and 5 bases from J, the gap between germline ends came to 6 bases. The CDR3 has 13 amino acids. Germline V gene sequence: CDR1 MNHEY, CDR2 SVGAGI. CDR3 nucleotides: TGTGCCAGCAGTTACGCGGGGACCGGGGAGCTGTTTTTT. This sequence encodes CASSYAGTGELFF.

The chain carries TRBV15 and TRBJ2-1; 15 bases match TRBD2. Trimming cost V 8 bases and J 1 base; bases outside gene matches: 0. The CDR3 has 15 residues. Germline lookup yields CDR1 LNHNV and CDR2 YYDKDF (reference sequence). CDR3 sequence reads: CATGLAGGSYNEQFF. CDR3 bases: TGTGCCACCGGACTAGCGGGAGGGTCCTACAATGAGCAGTTCTTC.

The J gene is TRBJ1-5, the V gene TRBV7-2; a possible D gene is TRBD1 (5 bases). This CDR3 comprises 15 residues. The germline gives CDR1 SGHTA, CDR2 FQGNSA. V shed 5 bases and J shed 0 bases, with 11 bases lying between them. The CDR3 loop is CASSTRQISNQPQHF. CDR3 in DNA: TGTGCCAGCAGCACCAGACAGATTAGCAATCAGCCCCAGCATTTT.

There are many counts of this clone. This sequence joins TRBV5-8 and TRBJ2-3; TRBD2 matches 8 bases. This CDR3 has 16 residues. Germline trimming cut 4 bases from V and 2 bases from J; bases unmatched to any gene: 9. Germline CDR1 and CDR2: SGHTS and YDEGEE. The CDR3 DNA reads as TGTGCCAGCAGCCCCGGTCTAGCGGGCTACACAGATACGCAGTATTTT. Residues: CASSPGLAGYTDTQYF.

The rearrangement uses TRBV19 and TRBJ1-1, with unresolved D. CDR1 and CDR2 (germline): LNHDA, SQIVND (reference sequence). V lost 8 bases to trimming and J lost 7 bases, with 11 bases between them. The CDR3 length is 11 residues. CDR3 in DNA: TGTGCCAGTTCGGGAGGGCGTGAAGCTTTCTTT. This encodes CASSGGREAFF.

This rearrangement joins TRBV15 to TRBJ1-4, with 10 bases lining up with TRBD1. Germline V gene lookup returns CDR1 LNHNV and CDR2 YYDKDF (reference sequence). V was clipped by 3 bases and J by 6 bases; unmatched bases: 7. This CDR3 region has 16 residues. The CDR3 DNA follows: TGTGCCACCAGCAGCGCGGGACAGGGGCAGGATGAAAAACTGTTTTTT. Translation gives CATSSAGQGQDEKLFF.

The chain combines TRBV6-4 with TRBJ2-1; 7 bases align to TRBD1. CDR1 is MRHNA and CDR2 is SNTAGT in the germline V gene. The CDR3 sequence is 13 residues long. V shed 2 bases and J 9 bases; nucleotides not matched to a gene: 4. The CDR3 DNA sequence: TGTGCCAGCAGTGACAGGGGGCCGGGTGAGCAGTTCTTC. It is translated as CASSDRGPGEQFF.